Detailed here is one T cell receptor (beta chain). Its antigen is as yet unknown. Germline CDR1 is SGHRS and CDR2 is YFSETQ. The CDR3 is 14 amino acids. The V end lost 4 bases, the J end lost 2 bases, and 9 bases lay between the germline ends. RNA served as the template for amplifying TCR beta CDR3 regions. First-round RT-PCR used HTBI primers; second-round multiplex PCR followed. Using its own MiXCR run on the multiplex PCR reads, TCRdb lists one record per CDR3 protein. This table has approximately 700,000 distinct CDR3 sequences, over 40% appearing once. This entry belongs to a study of Graves' ophthalmopathy and Graves' hyperthyroidism. Study information: Peripheral blood was obtained at first diagnosis, ahead of any treatment. Overall study results and limits: At just under 71% sensitivity and 72% to 75% specificity, the model predicted progression of the ophthalmopathy.

This sequence originates from an adult man with Graves' ophthalmopathy. Sequencing used peripheral blood. The rearrangement uses TRBV5-1 and TRBJ2-2; perhaps TRBD1 as D (6 bases). CDR3 protein: CASSTQGNTGELFF. CDR3 bases: TGCGCCAGCAGCACACAGGGTAACACCGGGGAGCTGTTTTTT.